This TCR beta chain was captured by sequencing in a study of blood T cell repertoires in COVID-19. Here immunoSEQ multiplex PCR was the method, and the copy in TCRdb shows in-frame clones only, minus some. The profile shows 350,000 to 400,000 clones, approximately 89% of them singletons. CDR3 length: 12 amino acids. Trimming took 6 bases from V and 10 from J, leaving 12 bases between them. Germline V gives CDR1 LNHDA, CDR2 SQIVND (reference sequence). The sequencing input was PBMCs or T cells enriched from blood (not recorded which). V is TRBV19 and J is TRBJ1-4; TRBD1 might be the D (6 bases). This receptor was obtained from a woman in her thirties or forties who had been exposed to COVID-19. The CDR3 region is CASRMPRGKLFF. DNA of the CDR3: TGTGCCAGTAGGATGCCCAGGGGAAAACTGTTTTTT.